These 6 T cell receptor beta chains originate from one sample sequenced in a study of cytomegalovirus exposure and HLA in healthy donors. Use of 60 Vbeta and 13 Jbeta primers characterized the PCR. Sequencing was performed with immunoSEQ multiplex PCR; in TCRdb, only in-frame clones are kept and a portion is missing. The top ten clones hold less than 3% of a sample with just over 200,000 clones, about two thirds of them seen once. Sequenced: PBMCs. All receptors derive from a middle-aged man in good health and CMV-seropositive.

V is TRBV15 and J is TRBJ2-3, with D tentatively TRBD1 (5 bases). Germline V gene lookup returns CDR1 LNHNV and CDR2 YYDKDF (reference sequence). The germline V and J ends were trimmed by 5 bases and 3 bases, with 12 bases remaining between them. CDR3 length equals 14 residues. Here the CDR3 reads CATSPPGATDTQYF. CDR3 nucleotide sequence: TGTGCCACCAGCCCCCCTGGGGCTACAGATACGCAGTATTTT.

Concerning this clone: One end of the junction is discordant with germline, which a read error may explain. CDR3 sequence (DNA): TGCGCCAGCAAGGACATGGGGGCTTCTGGGGCCAACGCCCTGACTTTC. This gives the protein CASKDMGASGANALTF. The chain combines TRBV5-1 with TRBJ2-6; tentatively, D is TRBD1 (6 bases). Germline V CDR1 and CDR2: SGHRS, YFSETQ. This CDR3 spans 16 amino acids.

This clone was seen a few times. The chain joins TRBV4-1 to TRBJ2-5, with D unclear. The CDR3 extends over 13 amino acids. Deletions cut 0 bases from V and 3 bases from J, with 5 bases between. Looked up from germline, CDR1 is MGHRA and CDR2 is YSYEKL. The chain's CDR3 is CASSQDPEETQYF. The CDR3 bases are TGCGCCAGCAGCCAAGATCCGGAAGAGACCCAGTACTTC.

The genes are TRBV7-8 and TRBJ2-1; D possibly corresponds to TRBD2 (6 bases). Trimming cost V 1 base and J 3 bases, with 10 bases left between them. The germline V gene has CDR1 SGHVS and CDR2 FQNEAQ. CDR3 length: 15 residues. The chain's CDR3 is CASSLEGGDYNEQFF. The CDR3, as DNA: TGTGCCAGCAGCTTAGAGGGCGGGGACTACAATGAGCAGTTCTTC.

The gene calls are TRBV6-1 and TRBJ1-1; possibly TRBD1 for D (5 bases). There are 15 residues in the CDR3. Germline CDR1 is MNHNS and CDR2 is SASEGT. V was shortened by 1 base and J by 3 bases, with 12 bases between the two germline ends. This chain's CDR3 is CASSEVGGMDTEAFF. In DNA, the CDR3 is TGTGCCAGCAGTGAAGTCGGGGGTATGGACACTGAAGCTTTCTTT.

The rearrangement uses TRBV29-1 and TRBJ1-1, with TRBD1 matching over 9 bases. This CDR3 has 12 amino acids. V was pared by 4 bases and J by 6 bases, with 3 bases of the junction left unmatched. The germline CDR1 and CDR2 sequences are SQVTM and ANQGSEA. The CDR3 nucleotides are TGCAGCGTTGGGGGACAGGGAGCTGAAGCTTTCTTT. Encoded protein: CSVGGQGAEAFF.